This T cell receptor beta chain was sequenced during a study of cytomegalovirus exposure and HLA in healthy donors. Study in general: Out of 150 million to 200 million T cells, an earlier analysis found 117 million unique TCR beta sequences in total.

As to this clone: Its antigen is unidentified.

With 60 Vbeta and 13 Jbeta primers, the PCR was carried out. Sequencing used immunoSEQ multiplex PCR; TCRdb keeps in-frame clones, though not all of them. The table records roughly 190,000 clones, about 81% of them present only once. General study findings and limits: Researchers left out some V segments, among them TRBV6-2 and TRBV6-3, as indistinguishable. In a later analysis, common viral pathogens appeared linked to several of the most significant clusters. Across all donors, roughly uniform sequencing depth was an assumption of the presence/absence analyses.

Losses at the gene ends were 1 base for V and 9 bases for J; bases not matched to a gene: 9. The CDR3 consists of 15 residues. Germline V gene lookup returns CDR1 PRHDT and CDR2 FYEKMQ (reference sequence). The chain has TRBV13 and TRBJ1-3, with 7 bases lining up with TRBD1. The material sequenced was PBMCs. The clonotype comes from a man aged 18 to 30 in good health and CMV-seronegative. DNA of the CDR3: TGTGCCAGCAGCTTAGTAGGGGGCCCGGGGCGCACCATATATTTT. Translated, it gives CASSLVGGPGRTIYF. Supplemented by reference TRBV13 and TRBJ1-3, the full variable domain reads AAGVIQSPRHLIKEKRETATLKCYPIPRHDTVYWYQQGPGQDPQFLISFYEKMQSDKGSIPDRFSAQQFSDYHSELNMSSLELGDSALYFCASSLVGGPGRTIYFGEGSWLTVV.